This TCR beta chain emerged from a study of siplizumab effects on memory and regulatory T cells. Study findings and constraints: Controls had roughly 28% Treg-derived mappable alloreactive CD4+ clones on average, versus about 70% with siplizumab. Greater diversity than memory cells seemed evident in naive T cells, which also appeared to be major alloresponse contributors. Only a minor fraction of alloreactive clones mapped to unstimulated subsets.

In regard to this clone: Its antigen is not identified.

TCR templates, approximately 100,000 per sample, were assayed. Sequenced by immunoSEQ multiplex PCR; TCRdb stores in-frame clones only, minus some. The table has about 100,000 clones, 90% to 95% seen once. Sequenced: Tregs sorted from blood. This receptor was obtained from a human donor in good health.

CDR3 loop: CASSPPPRGLQETQYF. CDR3 coding DNA: TGTGCCAGCTCACCACCACCGCGGGGCCTACAAGAGACCCAGTACTTC. The V call is TRBV18, the J call TRBJ2-5; D perhaps matches TRBD2 (6 bases). Per germline, CDR1 KGHSH and CDR2 LQKENI. The CDR3 is made up of 16 amino acids. Deletions cut 0 bases from V and 2 bases from J, with 13 bases between.